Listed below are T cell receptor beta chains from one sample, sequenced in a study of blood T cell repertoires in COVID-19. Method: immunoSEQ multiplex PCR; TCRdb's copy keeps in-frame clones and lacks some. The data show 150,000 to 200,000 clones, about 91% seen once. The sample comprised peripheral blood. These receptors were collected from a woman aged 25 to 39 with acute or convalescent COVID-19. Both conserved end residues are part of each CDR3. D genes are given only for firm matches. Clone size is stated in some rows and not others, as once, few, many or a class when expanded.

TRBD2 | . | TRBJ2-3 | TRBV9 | TGTGCCAGCAGCGTTACCTGGACTAGCGGGGTCACAGATACGCAGTATTTT | CASSVTWTSGVTDTQYF
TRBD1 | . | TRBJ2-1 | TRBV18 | TGTGCCAGCTCACCCCAACAGGGGAATGAGCAGTTCTTC | CASSPQQGNEQFF
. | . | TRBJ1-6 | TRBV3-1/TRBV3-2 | TGTGCCAGCAGCCAACAGGGTTCCAGACCAAATTCACCCCTCCACTTT | CASSQQGSRPNSPLHF
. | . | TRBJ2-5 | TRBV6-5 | TGTGCCAGCCTAGACTACCAAGAGACCCAGTACTTC | CASLDYQETQYF
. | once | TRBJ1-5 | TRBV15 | TGTGCCACCAGCAGAGTCGGAGTTCAGCCCCAGCATTTT | CATSRVGVQPQHF
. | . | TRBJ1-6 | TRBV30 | TGTGCCTGGAGCCGAGGTGGGGAGGGGAGAAGATCACCCCTCCACTTT | CAWSRGGEGRRSPLHF
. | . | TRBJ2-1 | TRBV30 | TGTGCCTGGAGAACAACCGGGGTCCACAATGAGCAGTTCTTC | CAWRTTGVHNEQFF
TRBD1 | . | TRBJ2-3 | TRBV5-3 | TGTGCCAGAGCGGGACAGGGGCAAGATACGCAGTATTTT | CARAGQGQDTQYF
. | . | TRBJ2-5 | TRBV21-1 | TGTGCCAGCAGCAAAGCAGTAAGGAGGGCCATGGAGACCCAGTACTTC | CASSKAVRRAMETQYF
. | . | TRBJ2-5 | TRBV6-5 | TGTGCCAGCAATGGCGGGGTGGATAGAGAGACCCAGTACTTC | CASNGGVDRETQYF
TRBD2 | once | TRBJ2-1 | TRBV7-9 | TGTGCCAGCAGACCCGGGACTAGCAATGAGCAGTTCTTC | CASRPGTSNEQFF
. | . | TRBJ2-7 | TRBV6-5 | TGTGCCAGCATGTGGAGCGGGACATACGAGCAGTACTTC | CASMWSGTYEQYF
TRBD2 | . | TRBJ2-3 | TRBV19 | TGTGCCAGTCGACTAGCGGGCAGGGGTACGCAGTATTTT | CASRLAGRGTQYF
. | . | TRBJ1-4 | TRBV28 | TGTGCCAGCAGTCTTCCAGGTTATGAAAAACTGTTTTTT | CASSLPGYEKLFF
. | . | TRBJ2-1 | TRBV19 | TGTGCCAGTAGTTCTAGGCCGGACTCCTACAATGAGCAGTTCTTC | CASSSRPDSYNEQFF
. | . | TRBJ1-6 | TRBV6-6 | TGTGCCAGCAGTAAAGAAACTCGTTCACCCCTCCACTTT | CASSKETRSPLHF
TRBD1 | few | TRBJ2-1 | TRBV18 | TGTGCCAGCTCAATTCTGACAGGGGACCGCCATGAGCAGTTCTTC | CASSILTGDRHEQFF
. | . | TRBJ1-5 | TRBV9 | TGTGCCAGCAGCTCGAGGGTGGATCAGCCCCAGCATTTT | CASSSRVDQPQHF
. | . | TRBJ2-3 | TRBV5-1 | TGCGCCAGCAGCTTGGACGGGACAAGGAGGCCTGGACTCACAGATACGCAGTATTTT | CASSLDGTRRPGLTDTQYF